This T cell receptor beta chain was obtained from a study of blood T cell repertoires in COVID-19. Study-level background: COVID-19 samples from acute and convalescent phases originated in the United States, Italy and Spain.

This CDR3 region has 13 residues. Germline V gene sequence: CDR1 MNHEY, CDR2 SVGAGI. The V end was cut by 5 bases, the J end by 12 bases, with 20 bases between. The protocol was immunoSEQ multiplex PCR, while the TCRdb copy is restricted to in-frame clones and leaves out a portion. The sample has 200,000 to 300,000 clones, approximately 87% seen once. This receptor was identified in a woman in her thirties or forties who had recovered from COVID-19. Sequencing was done on a sample of peripheral blood. This chain links TRBV6-5 with TRBJ2-7, with TRBD1 as a possible D gene (6 bases). CDR3 DNA sequence: TGTGCCAGCAGTCCGACAGGTTCCCCAAGTTTGTACTTC. It encodes CASSPTGSPSLYF.